Below are 8 T cell receptor beta chains sequenced from a single sample in a study of T-cell reconstitution after alpha-beta-depleted transplantation in children. A TCRbeta library incorporating unique molecular identifiers was prepared. From the PCR reads, TCRdb called clonotypes with MiXCR, one entry per CDR3 protein. The sample holds approximately 520,000 distinct CDR3 sequences, about 33% seen once. Sequences were derived from PBMCs from the stem cell graft donor, sampled from the stem cell graft. These receptors all stem from a human donor who donated a stem cell graft to a child with aplastic anemia.

This clonotype was detected a few times. This chain connects TRBV5-1 to TRBJ2-1, with 14 bases matching TRBD2. The CDR3 covers 15 residues. Germline V gene sequence: CDR1 SGHRS, CDR2 YFSETQ. V trimming: 6 bases; J trimming: 4 bases; junction bases outside the gene matches: 3. CDR3 sequence: CASNRLAGGYNEQFF. The CDR3 region has the DNA TGCGCCAGCAACCGACTAGCGGGAGGGTACAATGAGCAGTTCTTC.

CDR3 DNA: TGTGCCAGCAGCGCCAGTGGGATCCACTATGGCTACACCTTC. It encodes CASSASGIHYGYTF. J is TRBJ1-2 and V is TRBV9; D is unresolved. Germline lookup yields CDR1 SGDLS and CDR2 YYNGEE. Trimming left V 3 bases short and J 3 bases short, with 12 bases between. The CDR3 contains 14 residues.

This clonotype was detected a few times. V and J are TRBV2 and TRBJ1-4, with 9 bases matching TRBD1. The junction had 7 bases not matched to a gene; V was cut back by 7 bases and J by 7 bases. Germline V CDR1 and CDR2: SNHLY, FYNNEI. There are 14 residues in the CDR3. The DNA of the CDR3 is TGTGCCAGCACCTGGGACAGGGCTGGTGAAAAACTGTTTTTT. Amino acid sequence: CASTWDRAGEKLFF.

This clonotype was observed a handful of times. The chain has TRBV29-1 and TRBJ2-1; 7 bases line up with TRBD1. This CDR3 region has 19 residues. V trimming: 5 bases; J trimming: 0 bases; junction bases outside the gene matches: 19. The V gene's germline CDR1 is SQVTM and CDR2 ANQGSEA. In nucleotides, the CDR3 is TGCAGCGTTAGTGGCTGGTCAAACAGGGGCCCGGGCTCCTACAATGAGCAGTTCTTC. This gives the protein CSVSGWSNRGPGSYNEQFF.

The chain couples TRBV18 to TRBJ1-3; D is possibly TRBD1 (6 bases). Trimming took off 4 bases at V and 0 bases at J, with 10 bases between the two ends. Per the germline V gene, CDR1 is KGHSH and CDR2 is LQKENI. The CDR3 has 15 residues. The CDR3 region is CASSRTVGSGNTIYF. The CDR3 coding sequence is TGTGCCAGCTCACGGACAGTCGGCTCTGGAAACACCATATATTTT.

This clonotype came up a few times. V gene TRBV6-2 or TRBV6-3 combines with J gene TRBJ1-5, with D unresolved. V was shortened by 1 base and J by 7 bases, with 8 bases between the two germline ends. CDR1 is MNHEY, CDR2 SVGEGT, per germline. This CDR3 has 13 residues. CDR3: CASSYWEDQPQHF. The CDR3 bases are TGTGCCAGCAGTTACTGGGAGGACCAGCCCCAGCATTTT.

CDR3 in DNA: TGTGCCAGCAGTTTAGTGGCAACCCAAGAGACCCAGTACTTC. It yields the protein CASSLVATQETQYF. The chain links TRBV12-3 or TRBV12-4 to TRBJ2-5; no reliable D call. The CDR3 runs to 14 residues. Trimming removed 1 base from V and 1 base from J, with 7 bases in between.

The genes are TRBV6-5 and TRBJ2-1; 8 bases are a match to TRBD1. The CDR3 has 16 amino acids. Unmatched junction bases numbered 3, after V lost 0 bases and J lost 2 bases. Per germline, CDR1 MNHEY and CDR2 SVGAGI. This CDR3 reads CASSYSRQGTYNEQFF. The CDR3 DNA is TGTGCCAGCAGTTACTCGAGACAGGGGACCTACAATGAGCAGTTCTTC.